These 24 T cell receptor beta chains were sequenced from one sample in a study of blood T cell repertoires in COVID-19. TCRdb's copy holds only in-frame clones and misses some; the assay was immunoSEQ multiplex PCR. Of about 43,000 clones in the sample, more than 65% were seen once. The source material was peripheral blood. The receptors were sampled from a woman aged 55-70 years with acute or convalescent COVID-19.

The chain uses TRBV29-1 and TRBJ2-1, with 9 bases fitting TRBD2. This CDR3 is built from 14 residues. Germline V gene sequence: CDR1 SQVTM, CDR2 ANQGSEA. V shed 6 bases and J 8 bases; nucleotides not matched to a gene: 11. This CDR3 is CSVVPGLARDEQFF. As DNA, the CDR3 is TGCAGCGTCGTGCCGGGACTAGCTAGGGATGAGCAGTTCTTC.

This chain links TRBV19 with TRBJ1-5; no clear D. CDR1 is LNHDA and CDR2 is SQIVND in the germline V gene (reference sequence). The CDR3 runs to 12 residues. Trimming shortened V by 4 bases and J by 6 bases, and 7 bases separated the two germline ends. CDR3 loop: CASSRVSQPQHF. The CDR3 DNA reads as TGTGCCAGTAGTAGAGTTTCTCAGCCCCAGCATTTT.

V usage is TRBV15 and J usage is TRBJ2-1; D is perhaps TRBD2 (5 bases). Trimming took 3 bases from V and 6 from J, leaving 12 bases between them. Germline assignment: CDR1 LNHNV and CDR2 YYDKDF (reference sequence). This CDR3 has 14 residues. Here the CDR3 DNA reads TGTGCCACCAGCAGGCCAGCGGCGGGCAATGAGCAGTTCTTC. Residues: CATSRPAAGNEQFF.

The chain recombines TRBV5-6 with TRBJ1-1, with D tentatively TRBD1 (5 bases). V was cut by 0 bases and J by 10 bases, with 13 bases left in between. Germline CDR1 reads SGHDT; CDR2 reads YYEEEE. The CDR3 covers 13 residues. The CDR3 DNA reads TGTGCCAGCAGCTTGGCGGGGGGAGTAGGAGCTTTCTTT. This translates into CASSLAGGVGAFF.

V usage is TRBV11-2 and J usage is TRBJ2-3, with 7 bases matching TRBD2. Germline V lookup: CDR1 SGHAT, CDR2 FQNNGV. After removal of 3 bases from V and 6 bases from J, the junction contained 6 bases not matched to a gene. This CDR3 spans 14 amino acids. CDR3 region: CASSLGGTPDTQYF. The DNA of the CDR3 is TGTGCCAGCAGCTTGGGGGGGACCCCCGATACGCAGTATTTT.

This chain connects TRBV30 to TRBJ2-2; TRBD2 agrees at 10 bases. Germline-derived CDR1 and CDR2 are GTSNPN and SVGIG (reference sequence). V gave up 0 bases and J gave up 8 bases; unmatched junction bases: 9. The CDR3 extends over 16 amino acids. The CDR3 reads CAWSVLAGPLGGELFF. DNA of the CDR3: TGTGCCTGGAGTGTACTAGCGGGGCCCTTGGGTGGGGAGCTGTTTTTT.

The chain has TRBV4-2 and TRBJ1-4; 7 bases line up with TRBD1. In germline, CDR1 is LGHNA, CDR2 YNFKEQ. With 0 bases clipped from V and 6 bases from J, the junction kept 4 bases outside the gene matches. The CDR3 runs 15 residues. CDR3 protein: CASSQDGDSDEKLFF. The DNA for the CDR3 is TGTGCCAGCAGCCAAGACGGGGACAGCGATGAAAAACTGTTTTTT.

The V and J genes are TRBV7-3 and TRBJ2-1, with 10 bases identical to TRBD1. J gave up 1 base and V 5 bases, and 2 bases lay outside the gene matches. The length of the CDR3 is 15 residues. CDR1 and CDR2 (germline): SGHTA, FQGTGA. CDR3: CASSRTGGSYNEQFF. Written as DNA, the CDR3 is TGTGCCAGCAGCCGGACAGGGGGATCCTACAATGAGCAGTTCTTC.

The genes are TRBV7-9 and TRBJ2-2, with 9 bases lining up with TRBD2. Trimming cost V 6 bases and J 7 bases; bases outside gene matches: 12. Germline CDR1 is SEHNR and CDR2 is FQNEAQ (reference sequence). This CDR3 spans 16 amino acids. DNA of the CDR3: TGTGCCAGCAGAACCCGTATAGCGGGGGAGGTCGGGGAGCTGTTTTTT. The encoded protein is CASRTRIAGEVGELFF. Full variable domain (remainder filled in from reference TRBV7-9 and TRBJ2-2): DTGVSQNPRHKITKRGQNVTFRCDPISEHNRLYWYRQTLGQGPEFLTYFQNEAQLEKSRLLSDRFSAERPKGSFSTLEIQRTEQGDSAMYLCASRTRIAGEVGELFFGEGSRLTVL.

CDR3 DNA: TGTGCCAGCAGCAGCGGGATTGGCGACGAGCAGTACTTC. Its protein is CASSSGIGDEQYF. V usage is TRBV5-8 and J usage is TRBJ2-7; 7 positions agree with TRBD2. Unmatched junction bases numbered 6, after V lost 4 bases and J lost 5 bases. CDR3 length equals 13 residues. Looked up from germline, CDR1 is SGHTS and CDR2 is YDEGEE.

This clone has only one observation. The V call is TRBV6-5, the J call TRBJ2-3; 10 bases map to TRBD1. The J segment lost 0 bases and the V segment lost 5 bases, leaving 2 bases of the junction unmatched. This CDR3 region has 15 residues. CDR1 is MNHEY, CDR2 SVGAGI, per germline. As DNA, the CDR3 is TGTGCCAGCAGTCAGACAGGGGGCAGCACAGATACGCAGTATTTT. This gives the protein CASSQTGGSTDTQYF.

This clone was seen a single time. This CDR3 is CATTGTGGDTGELFF. The CDR3 nucleotides read TGTGCCACCACCGGGACAGGGGGCGACACCGGGGAGCTGTTTTTT. The rearrangement uses TRBV10-3 and TRBJ2-2; 12 bases are shared with TRBD1. This CDR3 is 15 amino acids long. The ends lost 10 bases at V and 3 bases at J; junction bases unmatched: 6. Per germline, CDR1 ENHRY and CDR2 SYGVKD.

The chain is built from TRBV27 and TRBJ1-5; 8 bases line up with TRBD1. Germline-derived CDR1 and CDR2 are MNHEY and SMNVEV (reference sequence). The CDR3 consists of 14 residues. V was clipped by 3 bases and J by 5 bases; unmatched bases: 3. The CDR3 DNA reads TGTGCCAGCAGTTTCAGGGGGCTCGATCAGCCCCAGCATTTT. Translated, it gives CASSFRGLDQPQHF.

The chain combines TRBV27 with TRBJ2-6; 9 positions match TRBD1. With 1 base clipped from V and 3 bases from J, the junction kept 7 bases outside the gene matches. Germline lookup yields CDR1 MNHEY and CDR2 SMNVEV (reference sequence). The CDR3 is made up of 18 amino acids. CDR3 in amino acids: CASSLWVPDRGGANVLTF. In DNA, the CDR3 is TGTGCCAGCAGTTTATGGGTTCCGGACAGGGGTGGGGCCAACGTCCTGACTTTC.

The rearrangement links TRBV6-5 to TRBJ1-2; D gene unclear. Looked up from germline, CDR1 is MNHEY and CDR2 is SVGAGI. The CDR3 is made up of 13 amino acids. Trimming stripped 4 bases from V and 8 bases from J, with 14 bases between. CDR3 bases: TGTGCCAGCAGTTCAGCGGTCCGTCAGGGCTACACCTTC. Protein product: CASSSAVRQGYTF.

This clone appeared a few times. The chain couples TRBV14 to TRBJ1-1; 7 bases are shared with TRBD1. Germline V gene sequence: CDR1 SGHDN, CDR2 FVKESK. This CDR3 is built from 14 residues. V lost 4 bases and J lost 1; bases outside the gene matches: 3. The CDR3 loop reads CASSRQGWNTEAFF. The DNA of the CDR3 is TGTGCCAGCAGCCGACAGGGTTGGAACACTGAAGCTTTCTTT.

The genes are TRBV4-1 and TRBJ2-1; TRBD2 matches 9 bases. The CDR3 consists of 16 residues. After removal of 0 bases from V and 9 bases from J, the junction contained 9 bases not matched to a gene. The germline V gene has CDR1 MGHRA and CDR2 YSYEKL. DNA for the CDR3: TGCGCCAGCAGCCAAGATGGGCGGGGGGGCCCCGGTGAGCAGTTCTTC. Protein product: CASSQDGRGGPGEQFF.

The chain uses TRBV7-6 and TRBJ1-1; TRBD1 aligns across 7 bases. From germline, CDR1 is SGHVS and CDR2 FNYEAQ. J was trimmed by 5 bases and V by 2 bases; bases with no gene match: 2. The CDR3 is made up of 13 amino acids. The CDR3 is CASSLLQGTEAFF. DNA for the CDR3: TGTGCCAGCAGCTTATTACAGGGGACTGAAGCTTTCTTT.

CDR3 in amino acids: CSGSGPYEQYF. The DNA of the CDR3 is TGCAGTGGGAGCGGACCCTACGAGCAGTACTTC. This chain joins TRBV20-1 and TRBJ2-7; D possibly corresponds to TRBD2 (5 bases). Trimming cost V 7 bases and J 2 bases, with 9 bases left between them. This CDR3 is 11 amino acids long. Germline values: CDR1 DFQATT, CDR2 SNEGSKA (reference sequence).

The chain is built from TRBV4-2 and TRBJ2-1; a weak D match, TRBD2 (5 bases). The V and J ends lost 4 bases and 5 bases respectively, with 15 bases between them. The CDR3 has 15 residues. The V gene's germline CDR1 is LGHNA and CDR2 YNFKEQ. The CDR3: CASSPPSEGNNEQFF. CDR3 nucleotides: TGTGCCAGCAGCCCCCCCAGTGAGGGCAACAATGAGCAGTTCTTC.

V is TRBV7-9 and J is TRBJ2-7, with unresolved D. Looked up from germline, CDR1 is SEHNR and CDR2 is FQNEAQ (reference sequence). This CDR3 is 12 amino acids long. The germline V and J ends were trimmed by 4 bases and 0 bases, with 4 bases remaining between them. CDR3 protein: CASSSSSYEQYF. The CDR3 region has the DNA TGTGCCAGCAGCTCCAGCTCCTACGAGCAGTACTTC.

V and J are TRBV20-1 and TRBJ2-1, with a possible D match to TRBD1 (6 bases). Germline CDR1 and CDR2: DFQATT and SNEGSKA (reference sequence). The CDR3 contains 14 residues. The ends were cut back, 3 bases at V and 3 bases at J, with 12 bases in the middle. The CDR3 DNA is TGCAGTGCTAGTATCGGACAGAGCTACAATGAGCAGTTCTTC. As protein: CSASIGQSYNEQFF.

DNA of the CDR3: TGTGCCAGCAGCTTAGGAGACAGACTTAATGAAAAACTGTTTTTT. It specifies CASSLGDRLNEKLFF. The genes are TRBV7-2 and TRBJ1-4; TRBD1 is a possible D gene (5 bases). Trimming pared 1 base from V and 4 bases from J, leaving 10 bases between. The CDR3 is made up of 15 amino acids. Germline V lookup: CDR1 SGHTA, CDR2 FQGNSA.

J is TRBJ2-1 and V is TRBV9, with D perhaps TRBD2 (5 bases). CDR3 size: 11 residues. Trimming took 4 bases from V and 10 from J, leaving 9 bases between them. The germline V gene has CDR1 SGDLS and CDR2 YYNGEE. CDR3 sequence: CASSRSGEQFF. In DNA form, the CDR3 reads TGTGCCAGCAGCCGCTCGGGAGAGCAGTTCTTC.